This TCR beta chain was documented in a study of shared clonotypes between healthy human individuals. Turning to the study itself: In total, the donors were a couple of women and a few men aged 18 to 49.

Points on this clone: The antigen remains unidentified.

Study conclusions and caveats: Richness estimates generally favored naive over memory subsets.

Unmatched junction bases numbered 11, after V lost 6 bases and J lost 3 bases. The CDR3 loop spans 16 amino acids. The germline CDR1 and CDR2 sequences are SNHLY and FYNNEI. Profiled with immunoSEQ multiplex PCR; TCRdb holds only in-frame clones, not every one. The sample has over 1.5 million clones, 95% to 99% seen once. The sequence was collected from a young man in good health. The genes are TRBV2 and TRBJ2-1; 7 positions match TRBD2. The sequenced sample consisted of naive CD4+ T cells sorted from blood. Subset indicated: CD45RA+ positively selected. The CDR3 DNA reads TGTGCCAGCAGCCCTCCGGAGGGACTACTCTACAATGAGCAGTTCTTC. Protein product: CASSPPEGLLYNEQFF.